Listed here are 32 T cell receptor beta chains from one sample, sequenced in a study of T-cell reconstitution after alpha-beta-depleted transplantation in children (TCRdb year 2016). Library prep was done by PCR. The sequencer was an Illumina HiSeq 2500. TCR library preparation used molecular barcoding, with unique molecular identifiers applied to normalize quantification of the TCRbeta repertoire. TCRdb reprocessed the public reads (quality trimming at Q25 with fastp, clone calling with MiXCR) and kept in-frame beta chains. Every entry covers one CDR3 protein and lists the most common genes and DNA from its rows. The sample profile shows around 94,000 distinct CDR3 sequences; approximately 5.4% of them were found once. Approximately 6.6% of the sample rests with the top ten. The sample's time point, from its label and the paper: day 60 (about 2 months) after transplantation. The label giving this sample's treatment or condition can be read as: allogeneic hematopoietic cell transplantation with graft depleted of TCRalphabeta T cells and CD19 B cells.

The sample here was PBMCs, mostly from graft donor cells, taken 60 days after TCRalphabeta/CD19-depleted stem cell transplant. The receptors shown here come from a female patient aged 2-10 years who had a stem cell transplant for Fanconi anemia, so the T cells may come from the graft donor.

This clonotype was observed many times. CDR3 region: CSVVGRVTQRGTDTQYF. In nucleotides, the CDR3 is TGCAGCGTTGTTGGTAGGGTTACCCAAAGGGGCACAGATACGCAGTATTTT. The chain couples TRBV29-1 to TRBJ2-3; D remains unclear. V shed 4 bases and J shed 1 base, with 21 bases lying between them. CDR3 length: 17 amino acids. Looked up from germline, CDR1 is SQVTM and CDR2 is ANQGSEA.

The table lists this clonotype with many counts. This chain uses TRBV2 with TRBJ2-3; TRBD2 matches at 10 bases. V was clipped by 10 bases and J by 2 bases; unmatched bases: 12. The CDR3 runs 16 residues. Germline CDR1 reads SNHLY; CDR2 reads FYNNEI. CDR3 region: CAIRLAGKNFTDTQYF. Here the CDR3 DNA reads TGTGCCATTCGACTAGCGGGCAAGAATTTCACAGATACGCAGTATTTT.

J is TRBJ2-3 and V is TRBV7-7, with TRBD1 matching over 9 bases. The CDR3 runs 15 residues. Germline trimming cut 7 bases from V and 2 bases from J; bases unmatched to any gene: 7. Germline V gives CDR1 SSHAT, CDR2 FNYEAQ (reference sequence). The CDR3 loop is CASKGQGHHTDTQYF. In DNA form, the CDR3 reads TGTGCCAGCAAGGGACAGGGCCACCACACAGATACGCAGTATTTT.

This clonotype was counted many times. The CDR3 DNA reads TGCAGTGCTAGAGATGGGGGACTAGCGGGGGCCCTGACCTACGAGCAGTACTTC. This gives the protein CSARDGGLAGALTYEQYF. This chain connects TRBV20-1 to TRBJ2-7, with TRBD2 matching 14 bases. V shed 0 bases, J shed 2 bases, and the junction held 9 bases outside the gene matches. Germline V gene data show CDR1 as DFQATT and CDR2 as SNEGSKA (reference sequence). This CDR3 region has 18 residues.

This clonotype was seen at least ten times. CDR3 region: CASSTSGVYEQYF. CDR3 DNA sequence: TGTGCCAGCTCGACTAGCGGAGTCTACGAGCAGTACTTC. The rearrangement joins TRBV3-1 to TRBJ2-7, with 9 bases fitting TRBD2. The CDR3 is 13 residues long. Germline loops: CDR1 LGHDT, CDR2 YNNKEL (reference sequence). The ends lost 8 bases at V and 3 bases at J; junction bases unmatched: 5.

The rearrangement links TRBV5-6 to TRBJ1-5, with 9 bases identical to TRBD1. The CDR3 contains 18 residues. Germline V gene lookup returns CDR1 SGHDT and CDR2 YYEEEE. Trimming took 2 bases from V and 0 from J; bases not matched to a gene: 9. CDR3 region: CASSLTRDRVFSNQPQHF. For the CDR3, the DNA is TGTGCCAGCAGCTTAACCCGGGACAGGGTATTTAGCAATCAGCCCCAGCATTTT.

There are many counts of this clonotype. The chain joins TRBV7-3 to TRBJ2-5; perhaps TRBD1 as D (5 bases). Trimming removed 2 bases at V and 5 bases at J, with 12 bases between. The CDR3 loop spans 14 amino acids. The germline gives CDR1 SGHTA, CDR2 FQGTGA. The CDR3 sequence: CASSLQGNSETQYF. The DNA for the CDR3 is TGTGCCAGCAGCTTACAGGGAAATAGCGAGACCCAGTACTTC.

This chain connects TRBV19 to TRBJ1-1, with D possibly matching TRBD1 (6 bases). The CDR3 has 14 amino acids. Trimming stripped 6 bases from V and 0 bases from J, with 11 bases between. In germline, CDR1 is LNHDA, CDR2 SQIVND (reference sequence). CDR3 bases: TGTGCCAGTAGCCGCACAGGGCTGAACACTGAAGCTTTCTTT. Its translation is CASSRTGLNTEAFF.

The sample holds many counts of this clonotype. The V and J genes are TRBV7-9 and TRBJ2-1, with TRBD2 identical over 13 bases. The V gene's germline CDR1 is SEHNR and CDR2 FQNEAQ (reference sequence). This CDR3 contains 12 residues. The V gene end was trimmed by 5 bases and the J gene end by 15 bases; junction bases not matched to a gene: 4. The CDR3 protein is CASSLTSGGPFF. The CDR3 bases are TGTGCCAGCAGCCTGACTAGCGGGGGGCCGTTCTTC.

This clonotype has at least ten counts. The rearrangement uses TRBV28 and TRBJ2-3; D is ambiguous. V shed 5 bases and J shed 1 base, with 19 bases lying between them. This CDR3 contains 17 residues. The germline gives CDR1 MDHEN, CDR2 SYDVKM. Written as DNA, the CDR3 is TGTGCCAGCAGTCCCACCCCGGGCTATAGGCGCACAGATACGCAGTATTTT. Its protein is CASSPTPGYRRTDTQYF.

This clonotype was observed many times. The V gene is TRBV2, the J gene TRBJ2-7, with D possibly matching TRBD2 (5 bases). Per the germline V gene, CDR1 is SNHLY and CDR2 is FYNNEI. There are 14 residues in the CDR3. Between the trimmed V and J ends, which lost 7 bases and 0 bases, there was a span of 13 bases. CDR3 DNA sequence: TGTGCCAGCAAGGGAGCCGAAAGCTCCTACGAGCAGTACTTC. Translating gives CASKGAESSYEQYF.

This clonotype has more than one count but fewer than ten. The chain couples TRBV24-1 to TRBJ1-2; 7 nucleotides match TRBD1. CDR1 and CDR2 (germline): KGHDR, SFDVKD. CDR3 size: 14 residues. V was pared by 2 bases and J by 4 bases, with 3 bases of the junction left unmatched. The CDR3 here is CATSDWGQPYGYTF. In DNA, the CDR3 is TGTGCCACCAGTGATTGGGGACAGCCCTATGGCTACACCTTC.

Concerning this clonotype: This may stem from a read error, because a much larger clone lies one nucleotide away. The gene calls are TRBV6-6 and TRBJ2-5; tentatively, D is TRBD2 (5 bases). There are 11 residues in the CDR3. Looked up from germline, CDR1 is MNHNY and CDR2 is SVGAGI (reference sequence). In DNA form, the CDR3 reads TGTGCCAGCAGTTACGGGGAGACCCGGTACTTC. It is translated as CASSYGETRYF.

At least ten counts were recorded for this clonotype. The chain recombines TRBV5-1 with TRBJ2-5; 7 bases match TRBD1. This CDR3 comprises 13 residues. CDR1 and CDR2 from the germline V gene are SGHRS and YFSETQ. J was trimmed by 4 bases and V by 2 bases; bases with no gene match: 2. DNA of the CDR3: TGCGCCAGCAGCTTTCCAGGGGGAGAGACCCAGTACTTC. It yields the protein CASSFPGGETQYF.

This clonotype has at least ten counts. This sequence joins TRBV25-1 and TRBJ2-6, with D possibly called TRBD1 or TRBD2 (5 bases each). CDR1 is MGHDK and CDR2 is SYGVNS in the germline V gene. CDR3 length: 15 residues. V was cut by 6 bases and J by 4 bases, with 13 bases left in between. The CDR3 nucleotides are TGTGCCAGCAGCCTTCACGGGGCGGGGGCCAACGTCCTGACTTTC. It yields the protein CASSLHGAGANVLTF.

The chain couples TRBV5-1 to TRBJ1-1, with D perhaps matching TRBD1 (5 bases). CDR1 and CDR2 from the germline V gene are SGHRS and YFSETQ. V lost 1 base and J lost 7, with 14 bases in between. The CDR3 runs to 14 residues. The CDR3 reads CASSLRSGAGEAFF. The CDR3 DNA sequence: TGCGCCAGCAGCTTGAGGTCCGGGGCGGGTGAAGCTTTCTTT.

This clonotype was seen many times. V gene TRBV5-1 combines with J gene TRBJ2-7; D is unresolved. This CDR3 comprises 16 residues. Deletions cut 0 bases from V and 3 bases from J, with 16 bases between. CDR1 SGHRS and CDR2 YFSETQ come from the germline V gene. The CDR3 region is CASSLVAAAAYYEQYF. Here the CDR3 DNA reads TGCGCCAGCAGCTTGGTCGCCGCGGCAGCCTACTACGAGCAGTACTTC.

This clonotype was counted ten times or more. This chain uses TRBV11-3 with TRBJ2-3; no reliable D call. Between the trimmed V and J ends, which lost 2 bases and 0 bases, there was a span of 3 bases. The CDR3 is made up of 13 amino acids. Germline lookup yields CDR1 SGHNT and CDR2 YENEEA. The CDR3 region is CASSLISTDTQYF. The DNA of the CDR3 is TGTGCCAGCAGCTTAATCAGCACAGATACGCAGTATTTT.

This clonotype was picked up many times. Here the CDR3 reads CASKGIEQFF. The CDR3 DNA sequence: TGTGCCAGCAAGGGAATTGAGCAGTTCTTC. The chain is built from TRBV28 and TRBJ2-1; D not certain. Trimming shortened V by 7 bases and J by 9 bases, and 7 bases separated the two germline ends. The CDR3 is 10 amino acids. Germline loops: CDR1 MDHEN, CDR2 SYDVKM.

This clonotype has just a few counts. The rearrangement joins TRBV2 to TRBJ2-1, with unresolved D. There are 16 residues in the CDR3. Trimming shortened V by 1 base and J by 4 bases, and 14 bases separated the two germline ends. The V gene's germline CDR1 is SNHLY and CDR2 FYNNEI. This CDR3 is CASSEVKSGSYNEQFF. CDR3 bases: TGTGCCAGCAGTGAAGTGAAGTCCGGATCTTACAATGAGCAGTTCTTC.

The sample holds many counts of this clonotype. The chain recombines TRBV18 with TRBJ1-3; D gene ambiguous. The germline V and J ends were trimmed by 6 bases and 4 bases, with 10 bases remaining between them. The CDR3 runs to 13 residues. From germline, CDR1 is KGHSH and CDR2 LQKENI. CDR3 sequence reads: CASSPGPGNTIYF. The CDR3 nucleotides read TGTGCCAGCTCGCCGGGCCCCGGAAACACCATATATTTT. The variable domain in full, with the rest retrieved from reference TRBV18 and TRBJ1-3, is NAGVMQNPRHLVRRRGQEARLRCSPMKGHSHVYWYRQLPEEGLKFMVYLQKENIIDESGMPKERFSAEFPKEGPSILRIQQVVRGDSAAYFCASSPGPGNTIYFGEGSWLTVV.

This clonotype was counted at least ten times. The J gene is TRBJ2-7, the V gene TRBV29-1; unclear D gene. Trimming took 5 bases from V and 0 from J, leaving 8 bases between them. The germline CDR1 and CDR2 sequences are SQVTM and ANQGSEA. This CDR3 region has 12 residues. The CDR3 DNA reads TGCAGCGTTTTGGCTTCCTCCTACGAGCAGTACTTC. Its protein product is CSVLASSYEQYF.

This clonotype was picked up many times. V usage is TRBV15 and J usage is TRBJ2-7; 9 positions agree with TRBD1. With V trimmed by 0 bases and J by 9 bases, 6 bases remained unmatched. The CDR3 is 14 residues long. The germline V gene encodes CDR1 LNHNV and CDR2 YYDKDF (reference sequence). The CDR3 spells CATSRDHRGRGQYF. In DNA, the CDR3 is TGTGCCACCAGCAGAGACCACAGGGGGCGAGGGCAGTACTTC.

This clonotype was found many times. This sequence joins TRBV7-8 and TRBJ1-4; D gene unclear. V was pared by 2 bases and J by 8 bases, with 18 bases between. The CDR3 runs 16 residues. The germline CDR1 and CDR2 sequences are SGHVS and FQNEAQ. CDR3 sequence: CASSLNLPVSPEKLFF. The CDR3 DNA reads as TGTGCCAGCAGCTTAAATCTCCCGGTTAGCCCGGAAAAACTGTTTTTT.

This clonotype showed up just a few times. The CDR3 nucleotides are TGTGCCAGCAGCCCCAGTAGTAGTGGACAGTACGAGCAGTACTTC. Translating it yields CASSPSSSGQYEQYF. The rearrangement joins TRBV9 to TRBJ2-7, with TRBD1 as a possible D gene (6 bases). The CDR3 is 15 amino acids. Germline V gene lookup returns CDR1 SGDLS and CDR2 YYNGEE. The V gene lost 4 bases and the J gene lost 4 bases, with 18 bases spanning the gap.

This clonotype was observed at least ten times. The J gene is TRBJ2-7, the V gene TRBV9; TRBD1 matches at 11 bases. Germline V gives CDR1 SGDLS, CDR2 YYNGEE. This CDR3 is built from 16 residues. The V segment lost 0 bases and the J segment 3 bases; nucleotides outside the gene matches: 5. The CDR3 coding sequence is TGTGCCAGCAGCGTAGGAGGAGGGACAGGGGGCTACGAGCAGTACTTC. Encoded protein: CASSVGGGTGGYEQYF.

This clonotype has a count of ten or more. The V and J genes are TRBV9 and TRBJ2-5; TRBD2 matches 7 bases. The CDR3 has 15 amino acids. V lost 5 bases, J lost 3 bases, and 10 bases stayed unmatched. Per germline, CDR1 SGDLS and CDR2 YYNGEE. The CDR3 here is CASSVTSLMKETQYF. Written as DNA, the CDR3 is TGTGCCAGCAGTGTGACTAGCTTGATGAAAGAGACCCAGTACTTC.

This clonotype occurred many times. DNA for the CDR3: TGTGCCAGCAGTGAGGAGCGGGCAACCTACAATGAGCAGTTCTTC. It codes for CASSEERATYNEQFF. The chain uses TRBV2 and TRBJ2-1, with TRBD2 as a possible D gene (6 bases). The CDR3 loop spans 15 amino acids. The germline gives CDR1 SNHLY, CDR2 FYNNEI. The V gene lost 3 bases and the J gene lost 2 bases, with 11 bases spanning the gap.

This clonotype was counted only a few times. The chain combines TRBV2 with TRBJ1-3; D remains ambiguous. The CDR3 extends over 15 amino acids. V lost 4 bases and J 0 bases, leaving 10 bases between the germline ends. Germline V gene data show CDR1 as SNHLY and CDR2 as FYNNEI. This CDR3 reads CASSVRAYSGNTIYF. The CDR3 DNA reads TGTGCCAGCAGTGTTCGGGCCTACTCTGGAAACACCATATATTTT.

This clonotype was counted many times. The CDR3 sequence is CASSLQGSNSPLHF. The DNA for the CDR3 is TGTGCCAGCAGCTTACAGGGTTCTAATTCACCCCTCCACTTT. V usage is TRBV7-2 and J usage is TRBJ1-6; D might be TRBD1 (5 bases). Trimming took off 2 bases at V and 6 bases at J, with 8 bases between the two ends. Germline lookup yields CDR1 SGHTA and CDR2 FQGNSA. This CDR3 has 14 residues.

Only a few counts were recorded for this clonotype. The V and J genes are TRBV28 and TRBJ1-6, with TRBD1 matching 8 bases. In germline, CDR1 is MDHEN, CDR2 SYDVKM. V gave up 6 bases and J gave up 5 bases; unmatched junction bases: 9. The CDR3 sequence is 16 residues long. CDR3 amino acids: CASSPSPGQDNSPLHF. CDR3 nucleotides: TGTGCCAGCAGCCCCTCCCCGGGACAGGATAATTCACCCCTCCACTTT.

This clonotype was seen repeatedly, ten times or more. The chain recombines TRBV6-5 with TRBJ2-3; 9 bases are shared with TRBD1. Germline-derived CDR1 and CDR2 are MNHEY and SVGAGI. This CDR3 comprises 16 residues. The J segment lost 0 bases and the V segment lost 2 bases, leaving 3 bases of the junction unmatched. CDR3 residues: CASSYDGTGSTDTQYF. CDR3 nucleotide sequence: TGTGCCAGCAGTTACGACGGGACAGGGAGCACAGATACGCAGTATTTT.